Following are 11 T cell receptor beta chains from one sample sequenced in a study of blood T cell repertoires in COVID-19. Profiled with immunoSEQ multiplex PCR; TCRdb holds only in-frame clones, not every one. The data contain 80,000 to 95,000 clones, over 80% of them seen just once; the ten biggest clones take up 1.8%. Sequences were obtained from peripheral blood. The receptors derive from a human donor with active COVID-19. The donor label of this sample is uncertain.

CDR3: CASSPHSGGTSTDTQYF. The CDR3 DNA is TGTGCCAGCAGCCCCCATTCGGGGGGGACTAGCACAGATACGCAGTATTTT. The chain is built from TRBV4-2 and TRBJ2-3; 8 bases match TRBD2. The CDR3 spans 17 residues. Germline CDR1 and CDR2: LGHNA and YNFKEQ. The V segment lost 4 bases and the J segment 0 bases; nucleotides outside the gene matches: 9.

J is TRBJ2-5 and V is TRBV6-5; 7 bases are a match to TRBD2. The CDR3 sequence is 15 residues long. V trimming: 5 bases; J trimming: 2 bases; junction bases outside the gene matches: 8. Germline V gene data show CDR1 as MNHEY and CDR2 as SVGAGI. CDR3 amino acids: CASSRLNGGQETQYF. CDR3 DNA sequence: TGTGCCAGCAGTCGGCTAAACGGGGGGCAAGAGACCCAGTACTTC.

This chain uses TRBV14 with TRBJ2-7; D may be TRBD1 (5 bases). CDR1 is SGHDN and CDR2 is FVKESK in the germline V gene. The V and J ends lost 0 bases and 6 bases respectively, with 15 bases between them. The length of the CDR3 is 15 residues. The CDR3 coding sequence is TGTGCCAGCAGCCAAGAATGGGGCGCCTACTCCGAGCAGTACTTC. It codes for CASSQEWGAYSEQYF.

The J gene is TRBJ2-3, the V gene TRBV13, with TRBD2 identical over 10 bases. Germline lookup yields CDR1 PRHDT and CDR2 FYEKMQ (reference sequence). The CDR3 is made up of 16 amino acids. Losses at the gene ends were 5 bases for V and 2 bases for J; bases not matched to a gene: 7. In nucleotides, the CDR3 is TGTGCCAGCAGCGTCTCTAGCGGGGGCCACACAGATACGCAGTATTTT. Translation gives CASSVSSGGHTDTQYF.

The chain couples TRBV14 to TRBJ1-6; unclear D gene. Trimming stripped 6 bases from V and 8 bases from J, with 8 bases between. The CDR3 sequence is 12 residues long. Per germline, CDR1 SGHDN and CDR2 FVKESK. CDR3 residues: CASSPTDSPLHF. In nucleotides, the CDR3 is TGTGCCAGCAGTCCTACGGATTCACCCCTCCACTTT.

A single count supports this clone. The chain links TRBV6-6 to TRBJ1-2; TRBD1 might be the D (5 bases). The germline V gene has CDR1 MNHNY and CDR2 SVGAGI (reference sequence). This CDR3 has 13 amino acids. Trimming removed 5 bases at V and 6 bases at J, with 13 bases between. Here the CDR3 reads CASSRGSEDGYTF. DNA for the CDR3: TGTGCCAGCAGTAGGGGTTCAGAGGATGGCTACACCTTC.

This clone was detected a few times. V is TRBV3-1 (or the pseudogene TRBV3-2) and J is TRBJ2-5, with 10 positions matching TRBD2. The CDR3 loop spans 17 amino acids. V lost 1 base and J lost 1; bases outside the gene matches: 6. The germline gives CDR1 LGHDT, CDR2 YNNKEL (reference sequence). The CDR3 sequence is CASSQGVAGGLQETQYF. CDR3 sequence (DNA): TGTGCCAGCAGCCAAGGAGTAGCGGGGGGCCTCCAAGAGACCCAGTACTTC.

The rearrangement uses TRBV5-4 and TRBJ2-5; tentative D call: TRBD1 (6 bases). This CDR3 has 14 residues. The germline V gene encodes CDR1 SGHNT and CDR2 YYREEE (reference sequence). Trimming took 2 bases from V and 5 from J, leaving 13 bases between them. The CDR3 loop is CASSFRGIGETQYF. The CDR3 DNA reads TGTGCCAGCAGCTTCAGGGGAATAGGCGAGACCCAGTACTTC. Looking up the rest from reference TRBV5-4 and TRBJ2-5 gives the full variable domain: ETGVTQSPTHLIKTRGQQVTLRCSSQSGHNTVSWYQQALGQGPQFIFQYYREEENGRGNFPPRFSGLQFPNYSSELNVNALELDDSALYLCASSFRGIGETQYFGPGTRLLVL.

The chain joins TRBV7-9 to TRBJ1-2; no reliable D call. CDR1 SEHNR and CDR2 FQNEAQ come from the germline V gene (reference sequence). This CDR3 has 14 amino acids. With 1 base removed from V and 8 bases from J, the gap between germline ends came to 14 bases. The CDR3 here is CASSLDPPLSGYTF. CDR3 nucleotide sequence: TGTGCCAGCAGCTTAGACCCCCCACTGAGCGGCTACACCTTC.

There are a few counts of this clone. The rearrangement uses TRBV4-1 and TRBJ2-1; 11 bases match TRBD1. Germline V gene sequence: CDR1 MGHRA, CDR2 YSYEKL. This CDR3 is 15 amino acids long. V was pared by 3 bases and J by 5 bases, with 3 bases of the junction left unmatched. The CDR3: CASSHPGQGDNEQFF. The CDR3 coding sequence is TGCGCCAGCAGCCACCCGGGACAGGGGGACAATGAGCAGTTCTTC.

This rearrangement joins TRBV5-1 to TRBJ1-6; D not resolved. CDR1 and CDR2 (germline): SGHRS, YFSETQ. Trimming cost V 0 bases and J 3 bases, with 10 bases left between them. The CDR3 totals 16 residues. The CDR3 is CASSLAFSHYNSPLHF. In DNA, the CDR3 is TGCGCCAGCAGCTTGGCTTTTAGTCACTATAATTCACCCCTCCACTTT.